These 30 T cell receptor beta chains were sequenced from one sample in a study of blood T cell repertoires in COVID-19. Repertoires were generated with immunoSEQ multiplex PCR, while TCRdb's copy carries only in-frame clones and drops some. The sample lists some 45,000 clones; approximately 89% were seen once. The sample comprised peripheral blood. Receptors were obtained from a human donor with active COVID-19. The donor label of this sample is uncertain.

This clone has a handful of counts. The chain links TRBV21-1 to TRBJ1-4. TRBV21-1 is classified as a pseudogene. The CDR3 is 15 residues long. CDR3 DNA: TGTGCCAGCAGCAAAAGGAGAGAAGAACTTGAAAAACTGTTTTTT. It is translated as CASSKRREELEKLFF.

In this sample, this clone turned up once. V and J are TRBV5-4 and TRBJ2-2; tentatively, D is TRBD1 (6 bases). CDR3 length: 15 residues. V dropped 3 bases and J dropped 4 bases, with 13 bases sitting between them. Germline V gene sequence: CDR1 SGHNT, CDR2 YYREEE (reference sequence). In nucleotides, the CDR3 is TGTGCCAGCAGCTCACAGGGTTACAGCACCGGGGAGCTGTTTTTT. This codes for CASSSQGYSTGELFF.

The rearrangement joins TRBV9 to TRBJ2-5; 11 nucleotides match TRBD2. J gave up 2 bases and V 2 bases, and 8 bases lay outside the gene matches. This CDR3 spans 17 amino acids. CDR1 is SGDLS and CDR2 is YYNGEE in the germline V gene. The CDR3 protein is CASSVGLAAGSQETQYF. The CDR3 nucleotides read TGTGCCAGCAGCGTGGGACTAGCGGCCGGCTCTCAAGAGACCCAGTACTTC.

This rearrangement joins TRBV5-1 to TRBJ2-5, with 7 bases aligning to TRBD2. This CDR3 comprises 15 residues. CDR1 and CDR2 (germline): SGHRS, YFSETQ. J was trimmed by 4 bases and V by 4 bases; bases with no gene match: 10. CDR3 region: CASSPLGGGGETQYF. CDR3 nucleotides: TGCGCCAGCAGCCCGTTGGGTGGGGGGGGAGAGACCCAGTACTTC.

The chain recombines TRBV20-1 with TRBJ2-7; 11 nucleotides agree with TRBD2. In germline, CDR1 is DFQATT, CDR2 SNEGSKA (reference sequence). The V segment lost 3 bases and the J segment 5 bases; nucleotides outside the gene matches: 6. The CDR3 loop spans 14 amino acids. The CDR3 loop is CSASIAGGPHEQYF. CDR3 nucleotides: TGCAGTGCTAGTATAGCGGGAGGGCCCCACGAGCAGTACTTC.

The genes are TRBV19 and TRBJ1-3; maybe TRBD1 (6 bases). The CDR3 totals 16 residues. Trimming cost V 4 bases and J 0 bases, with 13 bases left between them. CDR1 is LNHDA, CDR2 SQIVND, per germline (reference sequence). The CDR3 sequence is CASSKTGLLSGNTIYF. The CDR3, as DNA: TGTGCCAGTAGTAAAACAGGGCTTCTCTCTGGAAACACCATATATTTT.

The gene calls are TRBV7-2 and TRBJ2-4, with 12 bases that match TRBD2. J was trimmed by 0 bases and V by 5 bases; bases with no gene match: 2. This CDR3 is 16 amino acids long. The germline V gene has CDR1 SGHTA and CDR2 FQGNSA. The CDR3 loop is CASSPGLAGAKNIQYF. The CDR3 bases are TGTGCCAGCAGCCCGGGACTAGCGGGAGCCAAAAACATTCAGTACTTC.

V gene TRBV11-3 combines with J gene TRBJ1-4, with 10 bases that match TRBD1. V trimming: 5 bases; J trimming: 7 bases; junction bases outside the gene matches: 7. CDR3 length equals 15 residues. Germline CDR1 SGHNT, CDR2 YENEEA. CDR3 in amino acids: CASSHRQGAGEKLFF. The CDR3 DNA follows: TGTGCCAGCAGCCATCGACAGGGGGCAGGTGAAAAACTGTTTTTT.

The rearrangement joins TRBV18 to TRBJ2-7; D gene ambiguous. Germline lookup yields CDR1 KGHSH and CDR2 LQKENI. The CDR3 sequence is 14 residues long. V dropped 3 bases and J dropped 1 base, with 10 bases sitting between them. CDR3 bases: TGTGCCAGCTCACCGGGTACAGTTTCCTACGAGCAGTACTTC. This gives the protein CASSPGTVSYEQYF.

As for this clone: This specimen includes other DNA sequences encoding the same CDR3. This chain uses TRBV5-1 with TRBJ2-2, with 7 positions matching TRBD1. This CDR3 comprises 15 residues. Trimming at V came to 4 bases and at J to 4 bases, leaving 7 bases not matched to a gene. The germline V gene encodes CDR1 SGHRS and CDR2 YFSETQ. The CDR3 is CASSQTGLGTGELFF. The CDR3, as DNA: TGCGCCAGCAGCCAGACAGGGTTAGGCACCGGGGAGCTGTTTTTT.

The J gene is TRBJ1-1, the V gene TRBV30; no clear D gene. The CDR3 contains 15 residues. Trimming shortened V by 0 bases and J by 5 bases, and 16 bases separated the two germline ends. CDR1 is GTSNPN, CDR2 SVGIG, per germline (reference sequence). The CDR3 coding sequence is TGTGCCTGGAGTGTAGCTGGACGGGAGTGGACTGAAGCTTTCTTT. Its protein is CAWSVAGREWTEAFF.

The gene calls are TRBV5-1 and TRBJ2-3, with 7 bases identical to TRBD2. The length of the CDR3 is 13 residues. The germline gives CDR1 SGHRS, CDR2 YFSETQ. Losses at the gene ends were 4 bases for V and 5 bases for J; bases not matched to a gene: 4. The CDR3 sequence: CASSPGGGDTQYF. The DNA of the CDR3 is TGCGCCAGCAGCCCTGGGGGGGGAGATACGCAGTATTTT.

The V gene is TRBV30, the J gene TRBJ2-1; the match to TRBD2 covers 9 bases. CDR1 is GTSNPN, CDR2 SVGIG, per germline (reference sequence). CDR3 length: 16 amino acids. With 1 base clipped from V and 0 bases from J, the junction kept 4 bases outside the gene matches. For the CDR3, the DNA is TGTGCCTGGAGTGGGCGGGGGGGCGCCTCCTACAATGAGCAGTTCTTC. Translation: CAWSGRGGASYNEQFF.

The chain employs TRBV2 and TRBJ2-1; 8 positions agree with TRBD2. The ends lost 6 bases at V and 6 bases at J; junction bases unmatched: 4. CDR3 length: 13 amino acids. The germline V gene has CDR1 SNHLY and CDR2 FYNNEI. The CDR3 DNA is TGTGCCAGCAGAGTGGGACTAGTCAATGAGCAGTTCTTC. Residues: CASRVGLVNEQFF. The variable domain in full, with the rest retrieved from reference TRBV2 and TRBJ2-1, is EPEVTQTPSHQVTQMGQEVILRCVPISNHLYFYWYRQILGQKVEFLVSFYNNEISEKSEIFDDQFSVERPDGSNFTLKIRSTKLEDSAMYFCASRVGLVNEQFFGPGTRLTVL.

This chain joins TRBV10-3 and TRBJ1-1; D ambiguous. There are 15 residues in the CDR3. Between the trimmed V and J ends, which lost 5 bases and 0 bases, there was a span of 13 bases. Germline assignment: CDR1 ENHRY and CDR2 SYGVKD. The CDR3 DNA reads as TGTGCCATCAGTCCTCAGGTGGGCATGAACACTGAAGCTTTCTTT. Protein product: CAISPQVGMNTEAFF.

The rearrangement links TRBV11-2 to TRBJ1-3; TRBD1 matches at 7 bases. V lost 4 bases to trimming and J lost 0 bases; unmatched junction nucleotides: 15. This CDR3 spans 19 amino acids. CDR1 and CDR2 (germline): SGHAT, FQNNGV. CDR3: CASSSFRGSRLSSGNTIYF. CDR3 DNA: TGTGCCAGCAGCTCCTTCAGGGGGTCTAGACTCAGCTCTGGAAACACCATATATTTT. Based on the CDR3 plus reference TRBV11-2 and TRBJ1-3, the full variable domain is EAGVAQSPRYKIIEKRQSVAFWCNPISGHATLYWYQQILGQGPKLLIQFQNNGVVDDSQLPKDRFSAERLKGVDSTLKIQPAKLEDSAVYLCASSSFRGSRLSSGNTIYFGEGSWLTVV.

This sequence joins TRBV29-1 and TRBJ1-1; TRBD1 matches 7 bases. This CDR3 spans 17 amino acids. Per the germline V gene, CDR1 is SQVTM and CDR2 is ANQGSEA. The junction had 18 bases not matched to a gene; V was cut back by 7 bases and J by 1 base. CDR3 loop: CSAIRGRMSGQNTEAFF. The CDR3 nucleotides are TGCAGCGCCATCAGGGGGAGAATGTCCGGGCAGAACACTGAAGCTTTCTTT.

The chain combines TRBV5-1 with TRBJ1-1, with D possibly TRBD1 on 5 matching bases. The CDR3 totals 14 residues. The V end was cut by 4 bases, the J end by 1 base, with 11 bases between. In germline, CDR1 is SGHRS, CDR2 YFSETQ. CDR3 coding DNA: TGCGCCAGCAGCGTAGACAGCGCGAACACTGAAGCTTTCTTT. Translation gives CASSVDSANTEAFF. Supplemented by reference TRBV5-1 and TRBJ1-1, the full variable domain reads KAGVTQTPRYLIKTRGQQVTLSCSPISGHRSVSWYQQTPGQGLQFLFEYFSETQRNKGNFPGRFSGRQFSNSRSEMNVSTLELGDSALYLCASSVDSANTEAFFGQGTRLTVV.

The rearrangement uses TRBV5-4 and TRBJ2-2; 7 positions match TRBD1. V gave up 0 bases and J gave up 0 bases; unmatched junction bases: 2. The CDR3 length is 16 residues. Germline CDR1 SGHNT, CDR2 YYREEE (reference sequence). The CDR3, as DNA: TGTGCCAGCAGCTTGGCCCAGGGGGCGAACACCGGGGAGCTGTTTTTT. This translates into CASSLAQGANTGELFF.

The chain links TRBV18 to TRBJ1-2, with D possibly matching TRBD1 (5 bases). This CDR3 contains 15 residues. Germline CDR1 and CDR2: KGHSH and LQKENI. Trimming stripped 1 base from V and 5 bases from J, with 14 bases between. The CDR3: CASSPQTLQEYGYTF. The CDR3 nucleotides read TGTGCCAGCTCACCACAGACTCTACAGGAGTATGGCTACACCTTC.

The rearrangement uses TRBV28 and TRBJ2-7; a possible D gene is TRBD2 (5 bases). Trimming cost V 10 bases and J 6 bases, with 13 bases left between them. CDR3 size: 11 residues. Germline V gene sequence: CDR1 MDHEN, CDR2 SYDVKM. This chain's CDR3 is CATRGESEQYF. In DNA form, the CDR3 reads TGTGCCACTCGTGGGGAGTCCGAGCAGTACTTC. Complete variable domain (other parts from reference TRBV28 and TRBJ2-7): DVKVTQSSRYLVKRTGEKVFLECVQDMDHENMFWYRQDPGLGLRLIYFSYDVKMKEKGDIPEGYSVSREKKERFSLILESASTNQTSMYLCATRGESEQYFGPGTRLTVT.

The V and J genes are TRBV5-5 and TRBJ1-4; D is ambiguous. Germline assignment: CDR1 SGHKS and CDR2 YYEKEE (reference sequence). Trimming shortened V by 0 bases and J by 7 bases, and 13 bases separated the two germline ends. The CDR3 loop spans 15 amino acids. CDR3 protein: CASSLAGNTGEKLFF. CDR3 nucleotide sequence: TGTGCCAGCAGCTTGGCTGGCAATACGGGTGAAAAACTGTTTTTT.

J is TRBJ2-7 and V is TRBV23-1; 8 nucleotides agree with TRBD1. TRBV23-1 has ORF status, its function being uncertain. The junction had 6 bases not matched to a gene; V was cut back by 1 base and J by 1 base. CDR3 length equals 16 residues. CDR3 bases: TGCGCCAGCAGTCAATTAAGACAGGGGCGTTCCTACGAGCAGTACTTC. Its protein is CASSQLRQGRSYEQYF.

V gene TRBV5-4 combines with J gene TRBJ2-2, with 8 bases fitting TRBD1. This CDR3 is built from 15 residues. From germline, CDR1 is SGHNT and CDR2 YYREEE (reference sequence). After removal of 4 bases from V and 1 base from J, the junction contained 3 bases not matched to a gene. In DNA, the CDR3 is TGTGCCAGCAGCCTAACAGGGGGGAACACCGGGGAGCTGTTTTTT. Translation gives CASSLTGGNTGELFF.

This chain joins TRBV3-1 (or the pseudogene TRBV3-2) and TRBJ2-1, with TRBD1 as a possible D gene (5 bases). This CDR3 is 14 amino acids long. Trimming left V 4 bases short and J 7 bases short, with 14 bases between. Per germline, CDR1 LGHDT and CDR2 YNNKEL (reference sequence). The CDR3 sequence: CASSPTGAMNEQFF. In nucleotides, the CDR3 is TGTGCCAGCAGCCCTACTGGGGCCATGAATGAGCAGTTCTTC.

This chain uses TRBV9 with TRBJ2-1; maybe TRBD2 (7 bases). The CDR3 length is 16 residues. With 3 bases removed from V and 5 bases from J, the gap between germline ends came to 18 bases. The germline V gene encodes CDR1 SGDLS and CDR2 YYNGEE. CDR3 sequence: CASSEGGTSDDNEQFF. The CDR3 nucleotides read TGTGCCAGCAGCGAGGGGGGGACTTCAGACGACAATGAGCAGTTCTTC.

This chain links TRBV4-2 with TRBJ1-1; D is possibly TRBD1 (6 bases). This CDR3 is 16 amino acids long. Germline CDR1 LGHNA, CDR2 YNFKEQ. Trimming cost V 0 bases and J 6 bases, with 17 bases left between them. CDR3 residues: CASSQDSKGVYPEAFF. DNA for the CDR3: TGTGCCAGCAGCCAAGATAGTAAGGGGGTTTACCCTGAAGCTTTCTTT.

This clone was seen only once. J is TRBJ2-5 and V is TRBV28; TRBD1 aligns across 7 bases. V lost 2 bases, J lost 4 bases, and 10 bases stayed unmatched. Germline CDR1 reads MDHEN; CDR2 reads SYDVKM. The CDR3 is made up of 16 amino acids. In DNA form, the CDR3 reads TGTGCCAGCAGTTTAGGGCAGGGGGTTAGAGGAGAGACCCAGTACTTC. Protein: CASSLGQGVRGETQYF.

As DNA, the CDR3 is TGTGCCTGGAGTGTCGGGTTTATTCAGTACTTC. Amino acids: CAWSVGFIQYF. This rearrangement joins TRBV30 to TRBJ2-4; D is ambiguous. Germline CDR1 GTSNPN, CDR2 SVGIG (reference sequence). This CDR3 contains 11 residues. Deletions cut 0 bases from V and 10 bases from J, with 7 bases between.

CDR3 amino acids: CASSWGQLQETQYF. The CDR3, as DNA: TGTGCCAGCAGCTGGGGGCAGTTGCAAGAGACCCAGTACTTC. The chain joins TRBV7-9 to TRBJ2-5; maybe TRBD1 (6 bases). CDR1 is SEHNR and CDR2 is FQNEAQ in the germline V gene (reference sequence). CDR3 length: 14 residues. Trimming removed 4 bases from V and 2 bases from J, with 11 bases in between.